The present entry profiles one TCR beta chain with its context. These data belong to a study of blood T cell repertoires in COVID-19. At the level of the study: Researchers got acute and convalescent COVID-19 samples from the United States, Italy and Spain. T cells, B-cell-depleted T cells, or PBMCs supplied cDNA or gDNA.

Per the authors' pipeline: Estimation of nucleated cell counts relied on the amplification of reference gene primers. The table came from immunoSEQ multiplex PCR; TCRdb's copy has only in-frame clones and leaves some out. The DNA gave D and trimming, while V, J and clone size come from that table. The profile shows about 120,000 clones, roughly four fifths of them singletons. Germline CDR1 LGHDT, CDR2 YNNKEL (reference sequence). CDR3 length: 15 residues. V shed 6 bases and J shed 2 bases, with 16 bases lying between them. The genes are TRBV3-1 (or the pseudogene TRBV3-2) and TRBJ2-5; D might be TRBD1 (5 bases). The sequence was collected from a human donor in a cohort sampled during active COVID-19. Sample: peripheral blood. The CDR3 is CASSRIGAEQETQYF. For the CDR3, the DNA is TGTGCCAGCAGTAGGATTGGGGCAGAACAAGAGACCCAGTACTTC.